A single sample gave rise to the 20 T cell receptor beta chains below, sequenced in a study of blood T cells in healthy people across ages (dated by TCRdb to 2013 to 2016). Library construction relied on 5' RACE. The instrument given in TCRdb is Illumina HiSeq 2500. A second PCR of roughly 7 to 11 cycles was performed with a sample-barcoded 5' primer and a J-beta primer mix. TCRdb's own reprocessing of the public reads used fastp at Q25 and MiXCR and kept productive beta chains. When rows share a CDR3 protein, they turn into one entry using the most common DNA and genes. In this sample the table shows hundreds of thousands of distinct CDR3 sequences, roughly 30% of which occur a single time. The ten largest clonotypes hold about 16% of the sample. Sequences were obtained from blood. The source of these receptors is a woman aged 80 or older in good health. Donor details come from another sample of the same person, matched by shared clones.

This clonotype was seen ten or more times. For the CDR3, the DNA is TGTGCCAGCTGCTCGACAGGGATTGGGACAGATACGCAGTATTTT. It translates to CASCSTGIGTDTQYF. V usage is TRBV12-3 or TRBV12-4 and J usage is TRBJ2-3; 7 positions agree with TRBD1. This CDR3 spans 15 amino acids. Trimming removed 8 bases from V and 3 bases from J; junction bases left unmatched: 11.

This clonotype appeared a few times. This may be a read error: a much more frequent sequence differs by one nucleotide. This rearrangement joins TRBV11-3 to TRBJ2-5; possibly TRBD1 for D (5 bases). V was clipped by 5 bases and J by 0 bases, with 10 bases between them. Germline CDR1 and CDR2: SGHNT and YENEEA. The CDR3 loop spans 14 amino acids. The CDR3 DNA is TGTGCCAGCAGCCCCCCGGACAACCAAGAGACCCAGTACTTC. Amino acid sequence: CASSPPDNQETQYF.

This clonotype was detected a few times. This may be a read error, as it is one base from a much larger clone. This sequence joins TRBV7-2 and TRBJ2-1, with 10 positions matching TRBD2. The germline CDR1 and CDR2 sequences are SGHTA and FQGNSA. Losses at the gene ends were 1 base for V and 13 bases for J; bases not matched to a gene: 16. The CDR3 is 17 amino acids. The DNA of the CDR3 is TGTGCCAGCAGCTTAGGCTCGAGCGGGGGGGCTAGTCAGACCCAGTTCTTC. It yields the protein CASSLGSSGGASQTQFF.

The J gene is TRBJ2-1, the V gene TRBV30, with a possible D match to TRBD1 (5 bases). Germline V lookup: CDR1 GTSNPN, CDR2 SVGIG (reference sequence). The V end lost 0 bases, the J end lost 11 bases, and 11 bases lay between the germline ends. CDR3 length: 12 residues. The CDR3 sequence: CAWSVGQGKQFF. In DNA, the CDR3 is TGTGCCTGGAGTGTAGGTCAGGGAAAGCAGTTCTTC.

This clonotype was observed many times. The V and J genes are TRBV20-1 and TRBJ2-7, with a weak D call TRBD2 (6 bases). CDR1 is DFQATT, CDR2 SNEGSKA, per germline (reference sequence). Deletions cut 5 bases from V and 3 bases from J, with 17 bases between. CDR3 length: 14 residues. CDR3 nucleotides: TGCAGTGCTCCCATCGGCGGGGTAGACTACGAGCAGTACTTC. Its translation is CSAPIGGVDYEQYF.

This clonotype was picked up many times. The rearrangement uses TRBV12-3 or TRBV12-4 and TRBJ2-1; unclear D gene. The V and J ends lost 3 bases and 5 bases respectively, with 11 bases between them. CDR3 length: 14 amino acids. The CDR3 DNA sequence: TGTGCCAGCAGTTTGGTTCGGCGGAACAATGAGCAGTTCTTC. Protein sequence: CASSLVRRNNEQFF.

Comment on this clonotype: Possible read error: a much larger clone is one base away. The CDR3, as DNA: TGCGCCAGCGGCCAAGGGGAATTCGGGACAGCTGAAGCTTTCTTT. Protein sequence: CASGQGEFGTAEAFF. This chain connects TRBV4-3 to TRBJ1-1, with 7 bases aligning to TRBD1. The CDR3 has 15 residues. CDR1 LGHNA and CDR2 YSLEER come from the germline V gene.

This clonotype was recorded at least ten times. CDR3 amino acids: CASSYSRTGGRYGYTF. The DNA for the CDR3 is TGTGCCAGCAGTTACTCCAGGACAGGGGGCAGGTATGGCTACACCTTC. The chain combines TRBV6-5 with TRBJ1-2; 11 bases map to TRBD1. Germline-derived CDR1 and CDR2 are MNHEY and SVGAGI. CDR3 size: 16 residues. V trimming: 0 bases; J trimming: 5 bases; junction bases outside the gene matches: 5.

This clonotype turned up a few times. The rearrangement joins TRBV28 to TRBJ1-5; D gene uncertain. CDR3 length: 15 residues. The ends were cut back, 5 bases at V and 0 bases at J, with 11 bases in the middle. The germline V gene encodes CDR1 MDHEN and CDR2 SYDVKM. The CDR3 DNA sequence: TGTGCCAGCAGTGCGAGACGTTATAGCAATCAGCCCCAGCATTTT. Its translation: CASSARRYSNQPQHF.

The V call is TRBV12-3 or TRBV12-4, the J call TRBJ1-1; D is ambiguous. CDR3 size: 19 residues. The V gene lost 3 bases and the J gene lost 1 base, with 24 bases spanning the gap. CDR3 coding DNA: TGTGCCAGCAGTTTCCTCGGGTCCGGAACAGCCAAATGGAACACTGAAGCTTTCTTT. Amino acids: CASSFLGSGTAKWNTEAFF.

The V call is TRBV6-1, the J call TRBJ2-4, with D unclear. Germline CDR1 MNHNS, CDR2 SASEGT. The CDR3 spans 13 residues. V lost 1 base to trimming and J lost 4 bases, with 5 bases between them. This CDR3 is CASSEEQKNIQYF. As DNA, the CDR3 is TGTGCCAGCAGTGAAGAACAGAAAAACATTCAGTACTTC.

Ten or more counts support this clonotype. CDR3 coding DNA: TGCAGTGCTAGAGATATGGGGACTAAGTCCCGCGAGCAGTACTTC. This gives the protein CSARDMGTKSREQYF. The genes are TRBV20-1 and TRBJ2-7, with 7 bases fitting TRBD2. Unmatched junction bases numbered 11, after V lost 0 bases and J lost 6 bases. Germline loops: CDR1 DFQATT, CDR2 SNEGSKA (reference sequence). The CDR3 spans 15 residues.

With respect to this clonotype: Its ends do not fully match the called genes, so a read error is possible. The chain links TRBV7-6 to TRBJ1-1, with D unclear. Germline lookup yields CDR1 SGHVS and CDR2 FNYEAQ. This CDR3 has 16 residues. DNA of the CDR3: TGTGCCAGCAACTTAGTAGAGGCACCCAGGAACACTGAAGCTTTCTTT. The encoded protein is CASNLVEAPRNTEAFF.

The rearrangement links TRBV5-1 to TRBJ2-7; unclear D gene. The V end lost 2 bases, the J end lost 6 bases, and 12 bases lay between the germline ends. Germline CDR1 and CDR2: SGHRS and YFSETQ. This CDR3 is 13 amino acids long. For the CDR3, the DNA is TGCGCCAGCAGCTTCGCCGGGTCTAGCGAGCAGTACTTC. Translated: CASSFAGSSEQYF.

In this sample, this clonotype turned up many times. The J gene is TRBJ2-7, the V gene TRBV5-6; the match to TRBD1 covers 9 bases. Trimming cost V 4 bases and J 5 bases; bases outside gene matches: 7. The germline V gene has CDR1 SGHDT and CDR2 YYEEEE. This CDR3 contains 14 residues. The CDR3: CASSPSDRGHEQYF. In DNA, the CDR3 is TGTGCCAGCAGCCCATCGGACAGGGGCCACGAGCAGTACTTC.

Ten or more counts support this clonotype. CDR3 residues: CASSREGSTYEQYF. Written as DNA, the CDR3 is TGCGCCAGCAGCCGGGAGGGAAGCACCTACGAGCAGTACTTC. V usage is TRBV5-1 and J usage is TRBJ2-7, with 8 bases fitting TRBD2. The V gene's germline CDR1 is SGHRS and CDR2 YFSETQ. CDR3 length equals 14 residues. Germline trimming cut 4 bases from V and 2 bases from J; bases unmatched to any gene: 5.

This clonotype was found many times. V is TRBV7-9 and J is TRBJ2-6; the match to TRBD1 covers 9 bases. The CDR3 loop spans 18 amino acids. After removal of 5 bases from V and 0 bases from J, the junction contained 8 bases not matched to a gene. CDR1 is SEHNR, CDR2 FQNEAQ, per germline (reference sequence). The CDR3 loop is CASSKAGTGISGANVLTF. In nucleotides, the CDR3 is TGTGCCAGCAGCAAGGCAGGGACAGGGATCTCTGGGGCCAACGTCCTGACTTTC.

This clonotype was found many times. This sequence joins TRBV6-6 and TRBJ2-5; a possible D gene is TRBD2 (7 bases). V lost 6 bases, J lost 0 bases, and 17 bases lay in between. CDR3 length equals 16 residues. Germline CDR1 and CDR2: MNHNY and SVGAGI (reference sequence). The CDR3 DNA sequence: TGTGCCAGCAGCTCAGTAGGGGGGGCGTACCAAGAGACCCAGTACTTC. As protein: CASSSVGGAYQETQYF.

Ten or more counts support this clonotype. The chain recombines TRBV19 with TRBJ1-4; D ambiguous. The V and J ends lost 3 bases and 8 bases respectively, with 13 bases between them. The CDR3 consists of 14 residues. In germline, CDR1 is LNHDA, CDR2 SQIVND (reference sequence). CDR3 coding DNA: TGTGCCAGTAGTATGGACCCCCTGGGAGAAAAACTGTTTTTT. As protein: CASSMDPLGEKLFF. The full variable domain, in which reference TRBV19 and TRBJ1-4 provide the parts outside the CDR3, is DGGITQSPKYLFRKEGQNVTLSCEQNLNHDAMYWYRQDPGQGLRLIYYSQIVNDFQKGDIAEGYSVSREKKESFPLTVTSAQKNPTAFYLCASSMDPLGEKLFFGSGTQLSVL.

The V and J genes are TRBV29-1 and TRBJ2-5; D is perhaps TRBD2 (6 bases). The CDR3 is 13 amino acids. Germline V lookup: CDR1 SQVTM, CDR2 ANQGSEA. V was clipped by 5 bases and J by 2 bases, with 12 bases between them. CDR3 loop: CSVMRLAQETQYF. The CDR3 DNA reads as TGCAGCGTTATGAGGCTAGCGCAAGAGACCCAGTACTTC. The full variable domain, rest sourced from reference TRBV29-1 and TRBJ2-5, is SAVISQKPSRDICQRGTSLTIQCQVDSQVTMMFWYRQQPGQSLTLIATANQGSEATYESGFVIDKFPISRPNLTFSTLTVSNMSPEDSSIYLCSVMRLAQETQYFGPGTRLLVL.